Below are 3 T cell receptor beta chains sequenced from a single sample in a study of OX40 agonist ivuxolimab in advanced cancers. The data were produced by immunoSEQ multiplex PCR, yet TCRdb's version contains in-frame clones alone and is incomplete. The table lists around 82,000 clones, around nine tenths of them singletons. Sequencing was performed on CD4+ or CD8+ T cells sorted from blood, taken in a trial of the OX40 agonist ivuxolimab. These receptors originate from an adult with an advanced solid tumor such as melanoma, head and neck, liver or kidney cancer.

The rearrangement links TRBV4-1 to TRBJ2-5; TRBD1 matches 8 bases. Germline V gene sequence: CDR1 MGHRA, CDR2 YSYEKL. V trimming: 2 bases; J trimming: 1 base; junction bases outside the gene matches: 9. The CDR3 length is 17 residues. Written as DNA, the CDR3 is TGCGCCAGCAGCCAACGAGCCCTGACAGGGGCCCAAGAGACCCAGTACTTC. Its protein product is CASSQRALTGAQETQYF.

The chain employs TRBV5-1 and TRBJ2-7; TRBD2 matches at 9 bases. The CDR3 has 17 residues. The ends lost 6 bases at V and 6 bases at J; junction bases unmatched: 19. The germline CDR1 and CDR2 sequences are SGHRS and YFSETQ. In nucleotides, the CDR3 is TGCGCCAGCACGATCTTGGCCCTGGCGGGGGGGTCGGGCGAGCAGTACTTC. Translated, it gives CASTILALAGGSGEQYF.

The chain employs TRBV7-6 and TRBJ2-1, with D unresolved. From germline, CDR1 is SGHVS and CDR2 FNYEAQ. The length of the CDR3 is 13 residues. Trimming removed 5 bases from V and 9 bases from J, with 14 bases in between. The CDR3 nucleotides read TGTGCCAGCAGCCCCGGGCCCTCAGGTGAGCAGTTCTTC. Translated: CASSPGPSGEQFF.